One and the same sample provided the 9 T cell receptor beta chains below, sequenced in a study of T cells in Graves' hyperthyroidism and ophthalmopathy. Template material for amplifying TCR beta CDR3 regions consisted of RNA transcripts. The HTBI primer set drove a first-round RT-PCR of the TCR CDR3. TCRdb analysed the multiplex PCR reads with MiXCR anew, one entry per CDR3 protein. The data contain around 350,000 distinct CDR3 sequences, 15% to 17% of them singletons. Sequencing was carried out using blood. The receptors derive from a woman between 18 and 30 years old with Graves' hyperthyroidism that later progressed to Graves' ophthalmopathy.

At least ten counts were recorded for this clonotype. The chain combines TRBV15 with TRBJ1-5; TRBD1 is a possible D gene (5 bases). There are 15 residues in the CDR3. Trimming removed 1 base at V and 7 bases at J, with 14 bases between. Per the germline V gene, CDR1 is LNHNV and CDR2 is YYDKDF (reference sequence). The CDR3 DNA sequence: TGTGCCACCAGCAGAGTCCGGCAGGGCGGGCAGCCCCAGCATTTT. This gives the protein CATSRVRQGGQPQHF.

This clonotype was recorded at least ten times. This chain links TRBV20-1 with TRBJ2-3; TRBD2 matches 8 bases. The CDR3 has 13 residues. V shed 6 bases, J shed 5 bases, and the junction held 7 bases outside the gene matches. Germline loops: CDR1 DFQATT, CDR2 SNEGSKA (reference sequence). This CDR3 is CSAPGGRGDTQYF. CDR3 bases: TGCAGTGCCCCGGGGGGGAGGGGAGATACGCAGTATTTT.

This clonotype has just a few counts. The chain has TRBV10-2 and TRBJ2-5, with D tentatively TRBD1 (6 bases). This CDR3 is built from 15 residues. The germline V and J ends were trimmed by 2 bases and 0 bases, with 10 bases remaining between them. CDR1 and CDR2 from the germline V gene are WSHSY and SAAADI. The CDR3 nucleotides are TGCGCCAGCAGTGAGAGGGGGATTTACCAAGAGACCCAGTACTTC. Protein sequence: CASSERGIYQETQYF.

In its sample, this clonotype was seen many times. The chain couples TRBV12-3 or TRBV12-4 to TRBJ2-2; TRBD2 agrees at 13 bases. The CDR3 consists of 17 residues. J lost 7 bases, V lost 5 bases, and 10 bases had no gene match. CDR3 coding DNA: TGTGCCAGCAGTACTGGACTAGCGGGAGCCTCCCGCGGGGAGCTGTTTTTT. It codes for CASSTGLAGASRGELFF.

This clonotype turned up a few times. This chain uses TRBV12-3 or TRBV12-4 with TRBJ1-6; 9 bases map to TRBD1. This CDR3 region has 15 residues. With V trimmed by 3 bases and J by 7 bases, 4 bases remained unmatched. This CDR3 reads CASSFVGTGNSPLHF. DNA for the CDR3: TGTGCCAGCAGTTTCGTCGGGACAGGGAATTCACCCCTCCACTTT.

This clonotype occurred many times. The CDR3 loop is CASSQASQETQYF. Written as DNA, the CDR3 is TGTGCCAGCAGTCAGGCCAGCCAAGAGACCCAGTACTTC. J is TRBJ2-5 and V is TRBV12-3 or TRBV12-4; no firm D call. The V gene lost 5 bases and the J gene lost 1 base, with 8 bases spanning the gap. CDR3 size: 13 residues.

Worth noting for this clonotype: At one end, the junction sequence differs from germline, possibly due to a read error. The chain joins TRBV7-2 to TRBJ1-2, with D possibly being TRBD1 (6 bases). The germline V gene encodes CDR1 SGHTA and CDR2 FQGNSA. The CDR3 is 13 residues long. CDR3 sequence (DNA): TGTGCCAGCAGCCCTACAGGGAGCTATGGCCACACCTTC. Encoded protein: CASSPTGSYGHTF. Full variable domain (rest looked up from reference TRBV7-2 and TRBJ1-2): GAGVSQSPSNKVTEKGKDVELRCDPISGHTALYWYRQSLGQGLEFLIYFQGNSAPDKSGLPSDRFSAERTGGSVSTLTIQRTQQEDSAVYLCASSPTGSYGHTFGSGTRLTVV.

The table lists this clonotype with many counts. The chain employs TRBV6-1 and TRBJ2-7, with TRBD2 identical over 8 bases. The CDR3 extends over 19 amino acids. Trimming at V came to 5 bases and at J to 2 bases, leaving 20 bases not matched to a gene. CDR1 and CDR2 (germline): MNHNS, SASEGT. In DNA, the CDR3 is TGTGCCAGCAGTAGTATACAGGGTCGTGGAACTAGCGGCACCTACGAGCAGTACTTC. The encoded protein is CASSSIQGRGTSGTYEQYF.

This clonotype was seen ten or more times. This chain links TRBV18 with TRBJ1-3; maybe TRBD1 (5 bases). Trimming removed 2 bases at V and 5 bases at J, with 10 bases between. The germline CDR1 and CDR2 sequences are KGHSH and LQKENI. The CDR3 extends over 14 amino acids. The CDR3 protein is CASSPSQGRNTIYF. The CDR3 DNA follows: TGTGCCAGCTCACCATCTCAGGGTCGAAACACCATATATTTT.